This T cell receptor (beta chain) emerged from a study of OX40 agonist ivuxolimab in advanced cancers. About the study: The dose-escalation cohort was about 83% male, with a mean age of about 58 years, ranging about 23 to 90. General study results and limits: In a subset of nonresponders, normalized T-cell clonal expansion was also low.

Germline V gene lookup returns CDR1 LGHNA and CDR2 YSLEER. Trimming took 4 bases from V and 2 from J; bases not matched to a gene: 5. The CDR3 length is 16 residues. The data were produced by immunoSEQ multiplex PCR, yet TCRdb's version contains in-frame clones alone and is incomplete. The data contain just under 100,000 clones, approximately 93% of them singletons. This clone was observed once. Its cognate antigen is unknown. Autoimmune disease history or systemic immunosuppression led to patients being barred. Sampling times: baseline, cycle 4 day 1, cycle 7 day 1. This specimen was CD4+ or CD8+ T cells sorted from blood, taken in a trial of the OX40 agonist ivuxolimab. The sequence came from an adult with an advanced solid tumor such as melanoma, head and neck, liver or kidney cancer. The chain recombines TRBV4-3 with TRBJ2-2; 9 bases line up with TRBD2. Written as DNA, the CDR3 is TGCGCCAGCAGCCGTGGACTAGCGCAAAACACCGGGGAGCTGTTTTTT. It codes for CASSRGLAQNTGELFF.